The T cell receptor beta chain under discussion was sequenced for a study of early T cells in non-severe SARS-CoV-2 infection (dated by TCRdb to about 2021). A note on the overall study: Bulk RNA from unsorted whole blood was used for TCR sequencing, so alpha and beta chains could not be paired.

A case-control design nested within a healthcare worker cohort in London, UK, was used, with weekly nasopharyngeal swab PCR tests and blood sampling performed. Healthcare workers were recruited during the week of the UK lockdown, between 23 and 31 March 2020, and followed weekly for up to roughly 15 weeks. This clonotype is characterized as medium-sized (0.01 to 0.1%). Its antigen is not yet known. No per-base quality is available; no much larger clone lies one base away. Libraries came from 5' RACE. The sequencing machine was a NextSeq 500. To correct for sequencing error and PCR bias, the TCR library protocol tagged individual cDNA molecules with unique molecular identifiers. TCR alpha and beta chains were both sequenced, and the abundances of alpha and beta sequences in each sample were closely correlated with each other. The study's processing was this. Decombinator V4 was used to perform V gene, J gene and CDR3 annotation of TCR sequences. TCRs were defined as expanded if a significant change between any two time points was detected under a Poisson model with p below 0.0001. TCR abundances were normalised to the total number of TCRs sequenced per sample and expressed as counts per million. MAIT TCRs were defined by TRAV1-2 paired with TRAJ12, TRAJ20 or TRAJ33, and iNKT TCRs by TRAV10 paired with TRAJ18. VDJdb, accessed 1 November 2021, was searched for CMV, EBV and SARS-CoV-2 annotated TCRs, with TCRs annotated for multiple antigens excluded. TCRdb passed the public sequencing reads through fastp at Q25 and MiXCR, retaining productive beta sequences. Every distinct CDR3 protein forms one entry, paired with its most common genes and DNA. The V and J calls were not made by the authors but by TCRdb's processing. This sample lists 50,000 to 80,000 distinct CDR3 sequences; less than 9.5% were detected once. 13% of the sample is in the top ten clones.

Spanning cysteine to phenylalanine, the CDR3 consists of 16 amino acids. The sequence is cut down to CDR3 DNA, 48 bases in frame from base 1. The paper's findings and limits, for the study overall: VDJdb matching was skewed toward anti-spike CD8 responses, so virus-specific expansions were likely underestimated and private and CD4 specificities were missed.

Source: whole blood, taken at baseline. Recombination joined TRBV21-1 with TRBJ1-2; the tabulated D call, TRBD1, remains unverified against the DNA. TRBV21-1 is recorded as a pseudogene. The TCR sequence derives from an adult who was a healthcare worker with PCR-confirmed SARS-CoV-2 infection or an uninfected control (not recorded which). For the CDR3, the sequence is CASSKPGTGAGYGYTF. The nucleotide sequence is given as TGTGCCAGCAGCAAACCCGGGACAGGAGCTGGCTATGGCTACACCTTC.